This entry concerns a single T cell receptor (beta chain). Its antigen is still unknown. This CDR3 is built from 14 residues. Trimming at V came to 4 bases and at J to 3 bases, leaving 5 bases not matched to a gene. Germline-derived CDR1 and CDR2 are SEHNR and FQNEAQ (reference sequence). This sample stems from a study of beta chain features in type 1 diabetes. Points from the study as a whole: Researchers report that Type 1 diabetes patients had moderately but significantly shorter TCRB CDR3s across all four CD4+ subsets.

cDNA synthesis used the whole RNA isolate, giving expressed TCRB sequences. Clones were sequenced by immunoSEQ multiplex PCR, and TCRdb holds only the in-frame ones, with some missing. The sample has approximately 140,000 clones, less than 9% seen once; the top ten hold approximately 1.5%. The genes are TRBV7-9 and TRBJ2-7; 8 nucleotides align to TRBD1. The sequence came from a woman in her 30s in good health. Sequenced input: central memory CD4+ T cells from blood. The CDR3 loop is CASSYGQGYYEQYF. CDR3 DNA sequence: TGTGCCAGCAGCTATGGACAGGGTTACTACGAGCAGTACTTC.